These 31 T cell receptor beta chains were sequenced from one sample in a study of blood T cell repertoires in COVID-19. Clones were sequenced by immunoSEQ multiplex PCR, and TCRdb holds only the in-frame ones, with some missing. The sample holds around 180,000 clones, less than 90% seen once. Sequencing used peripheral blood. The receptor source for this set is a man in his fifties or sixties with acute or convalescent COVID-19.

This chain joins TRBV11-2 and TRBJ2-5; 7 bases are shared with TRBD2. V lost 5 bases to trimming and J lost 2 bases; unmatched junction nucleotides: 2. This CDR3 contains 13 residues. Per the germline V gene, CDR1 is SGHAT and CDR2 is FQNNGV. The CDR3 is CASSRDYQETQYF. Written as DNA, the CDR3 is TGTGCCAGCAGCCGGGACTATCAAGAGACCCAGTACTTC.

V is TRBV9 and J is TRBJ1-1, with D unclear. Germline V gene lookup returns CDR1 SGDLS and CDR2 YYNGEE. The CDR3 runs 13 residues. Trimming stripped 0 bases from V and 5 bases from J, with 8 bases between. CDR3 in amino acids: CASSVELKTEAFF. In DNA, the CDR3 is TGTGCCAGCAGCGTAGAATTAAAAACTGAAGCTTTCTTT.

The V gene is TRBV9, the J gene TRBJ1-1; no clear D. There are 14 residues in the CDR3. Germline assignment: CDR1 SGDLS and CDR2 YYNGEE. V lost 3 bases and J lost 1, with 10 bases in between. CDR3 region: CASSEGGTNTEAFF. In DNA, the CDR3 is TGTGCCAGCAGCGAAGGAGGTACGAACACTGAAGCTTTCTTT. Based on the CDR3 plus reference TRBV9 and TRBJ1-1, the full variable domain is DSGVTQTPKHLITATGQRVTLRCSPRSGDLSVYWYQQSLDQGLQFLIQYYNGEERAKGNILERFSAQQFPDLHSELNLSSLELGDSALYFCASSEGGTNTEAFFGQGTRLTVV.

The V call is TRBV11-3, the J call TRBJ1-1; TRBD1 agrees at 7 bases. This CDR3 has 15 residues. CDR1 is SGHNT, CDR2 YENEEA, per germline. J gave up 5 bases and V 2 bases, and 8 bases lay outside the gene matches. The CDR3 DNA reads TGTGCCAGCAGCTTATACCCCGACAGGGCTACTGAAGCTTTCTTT. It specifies CASSLYPDRATEAFF.

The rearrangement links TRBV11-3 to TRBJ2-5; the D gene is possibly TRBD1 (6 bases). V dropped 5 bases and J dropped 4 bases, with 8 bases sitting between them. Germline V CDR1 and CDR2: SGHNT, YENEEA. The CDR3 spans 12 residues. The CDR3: CASSPRGETQYF. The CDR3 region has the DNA TGTGCCAGCAGCCCCAGGGGAGAGACCCAGTACTTC.

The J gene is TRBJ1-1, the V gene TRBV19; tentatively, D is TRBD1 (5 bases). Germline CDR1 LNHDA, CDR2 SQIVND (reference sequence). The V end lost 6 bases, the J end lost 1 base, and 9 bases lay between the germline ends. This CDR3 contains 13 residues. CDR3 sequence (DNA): TGTGCCAGTAGAGTGCAGGGGAACACTGAAGCTTTCTTT. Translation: CASRVQGNTEAFF.

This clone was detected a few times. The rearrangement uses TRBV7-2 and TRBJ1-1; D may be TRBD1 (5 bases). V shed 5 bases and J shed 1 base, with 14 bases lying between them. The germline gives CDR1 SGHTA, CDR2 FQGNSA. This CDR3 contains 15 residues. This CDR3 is CASSQQWTTNTEAFF. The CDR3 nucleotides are TGTGCCAGCAGCCAGCAGTGGACAACGAACACTGAAGCTTTCTTT. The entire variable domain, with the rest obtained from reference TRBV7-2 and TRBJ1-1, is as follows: GAGVSQSPSNKVTEKGKDVELRCDPISGHTALYWYRQSLGQGLEFLIYFQGNSAPDKSGLPSDRFSAERTGGSVSTLTIQRTQQEDSAVYLCASSQQWTTNTEAFFGQGTRLTVV.

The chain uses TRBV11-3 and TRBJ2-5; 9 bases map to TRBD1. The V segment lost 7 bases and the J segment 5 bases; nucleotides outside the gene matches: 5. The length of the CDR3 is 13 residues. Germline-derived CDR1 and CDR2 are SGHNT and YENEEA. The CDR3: CASTRGQGETQYF. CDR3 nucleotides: TGTGCCAGCACCCGAGGACAGGGGGAGACCCAGTACTTC.

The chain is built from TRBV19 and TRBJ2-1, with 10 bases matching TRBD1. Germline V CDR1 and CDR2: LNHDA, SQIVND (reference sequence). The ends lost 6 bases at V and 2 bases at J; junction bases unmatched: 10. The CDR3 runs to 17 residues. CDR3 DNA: TGTGCCAGTAGCCTTCGGGAAGACAGGGGGCCCTACAATGAGCAGTTCTTC. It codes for CASSLREDRGPYNEQFF.

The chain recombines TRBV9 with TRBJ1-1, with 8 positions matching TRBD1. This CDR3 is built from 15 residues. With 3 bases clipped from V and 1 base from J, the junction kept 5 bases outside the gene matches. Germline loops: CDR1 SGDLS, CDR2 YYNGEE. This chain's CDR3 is CASSAGTGGNTEAFF. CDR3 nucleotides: TGTGCCAGCAGCGCCGGGACAGGAGGGAACACTGAAGCTTTCTTT.

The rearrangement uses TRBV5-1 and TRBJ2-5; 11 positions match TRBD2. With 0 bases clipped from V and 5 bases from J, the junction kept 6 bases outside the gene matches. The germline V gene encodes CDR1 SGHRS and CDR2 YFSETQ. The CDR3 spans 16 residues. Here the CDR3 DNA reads TGCGCCAGCAGCTTGGTACTAGCGGGGGATTGGGAGACCCAGTACTTC. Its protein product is CASSLVLAGDWETQYF.

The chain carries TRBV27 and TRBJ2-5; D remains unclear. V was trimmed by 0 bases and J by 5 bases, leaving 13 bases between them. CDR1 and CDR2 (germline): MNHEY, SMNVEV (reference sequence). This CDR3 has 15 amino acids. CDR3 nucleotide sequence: TGTGCCAGCAGTTTATCTTCAGGCACCTTGGAGACCCAGTACTTC. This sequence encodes CASSLSSGTLETQYF.

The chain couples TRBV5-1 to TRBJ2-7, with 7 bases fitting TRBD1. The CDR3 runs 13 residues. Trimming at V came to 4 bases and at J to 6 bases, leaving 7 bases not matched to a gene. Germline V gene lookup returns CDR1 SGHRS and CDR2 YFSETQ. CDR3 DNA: TGCGCCAGCAGCACGACAGGGTTTGGCGAGCAGTACGTC. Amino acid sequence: CASSTTGFGEQYV.

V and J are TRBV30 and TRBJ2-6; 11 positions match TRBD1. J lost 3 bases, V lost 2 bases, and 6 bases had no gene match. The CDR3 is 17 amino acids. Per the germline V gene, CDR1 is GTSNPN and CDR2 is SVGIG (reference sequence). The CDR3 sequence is CAWSNTGTGGGANVLTF. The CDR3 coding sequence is TGTGCCTGGAGTAACACCGGGACAGGGGGTGGGGCCAACGTCCTGACTTTC.

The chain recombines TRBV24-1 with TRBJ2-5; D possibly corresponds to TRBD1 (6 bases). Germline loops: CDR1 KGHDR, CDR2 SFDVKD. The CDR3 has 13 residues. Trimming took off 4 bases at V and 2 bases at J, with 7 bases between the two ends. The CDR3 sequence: CATSEGAQETQYF. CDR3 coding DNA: TGTGCCACCAGTGAGGGGGCACAAGAGACCCAGTACTTC.

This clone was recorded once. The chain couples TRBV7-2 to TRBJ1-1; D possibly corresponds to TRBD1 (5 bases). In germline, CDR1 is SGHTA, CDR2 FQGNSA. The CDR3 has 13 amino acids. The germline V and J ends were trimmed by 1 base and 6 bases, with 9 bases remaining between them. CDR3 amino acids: CASSLGGTAEAFF. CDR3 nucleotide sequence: TGTGCCAGCAGCTTAGGCGGGACCGCTGAAGCTTTCTTT.

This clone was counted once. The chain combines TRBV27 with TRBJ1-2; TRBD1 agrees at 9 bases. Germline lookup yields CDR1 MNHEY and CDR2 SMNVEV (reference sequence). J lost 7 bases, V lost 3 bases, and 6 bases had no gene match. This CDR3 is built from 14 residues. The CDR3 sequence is CASSFRDRVGGYTF. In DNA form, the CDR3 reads TGTGCCAGCAGTTTCCGGGACAGGGTTGGTGGCTACACCTTC.

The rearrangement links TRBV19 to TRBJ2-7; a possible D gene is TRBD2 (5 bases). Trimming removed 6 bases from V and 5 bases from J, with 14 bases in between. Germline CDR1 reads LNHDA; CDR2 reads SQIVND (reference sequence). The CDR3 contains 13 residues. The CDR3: CASSLLGLDEQYF. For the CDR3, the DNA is TGTGCCAGTAGCTTACTAGGTCTCGACGAGCAGTACTTC.

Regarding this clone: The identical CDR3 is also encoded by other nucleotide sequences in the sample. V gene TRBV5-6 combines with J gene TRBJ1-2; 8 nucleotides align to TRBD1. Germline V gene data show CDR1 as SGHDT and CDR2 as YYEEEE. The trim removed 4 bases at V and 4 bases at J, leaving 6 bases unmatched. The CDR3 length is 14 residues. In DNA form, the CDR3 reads TGTGCCAGCAGCCCCGGGACAGGTCTCTATGGCTACACCTTC. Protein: CASSPGTGLYGYTF.

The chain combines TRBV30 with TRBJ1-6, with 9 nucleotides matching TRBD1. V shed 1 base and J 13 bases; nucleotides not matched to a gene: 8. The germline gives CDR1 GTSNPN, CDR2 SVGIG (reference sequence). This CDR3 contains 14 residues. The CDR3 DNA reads TGTGCCTGGAGTGGGGGACAGGGTGAGTGGCCCCTCCACTTT. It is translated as CAWSGGQGEWPLHF. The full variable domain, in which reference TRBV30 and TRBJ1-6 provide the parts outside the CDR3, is SQTIHQWPATLVQPVGSPLSLECTVEGTSNPNLYWYRQAAGRGLQLLFYSVGIGQISSEVPQNLSASRPQDRQFILSSKKLLLSDSGFYLCAWSGGQGEWPLHFGNGTRLTVT.

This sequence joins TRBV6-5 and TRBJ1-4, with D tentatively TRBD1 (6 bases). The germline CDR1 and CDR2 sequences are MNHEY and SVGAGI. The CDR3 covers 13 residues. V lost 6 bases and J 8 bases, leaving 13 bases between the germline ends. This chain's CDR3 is CASRPRTEEKLFF. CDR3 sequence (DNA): TGTGCCAGCAGACCCCGGACAGAAGAAAAACTGTTTTTT.

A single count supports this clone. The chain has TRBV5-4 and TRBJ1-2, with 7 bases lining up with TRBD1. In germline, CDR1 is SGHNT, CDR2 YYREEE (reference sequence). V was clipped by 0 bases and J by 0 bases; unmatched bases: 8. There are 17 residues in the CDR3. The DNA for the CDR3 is TGTGCCAGCAGCTTGGGTCGCCAGGGGGTTACTAACTATGGCTACACCTTC. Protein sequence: CASSLGRQGVTNYGYTF.

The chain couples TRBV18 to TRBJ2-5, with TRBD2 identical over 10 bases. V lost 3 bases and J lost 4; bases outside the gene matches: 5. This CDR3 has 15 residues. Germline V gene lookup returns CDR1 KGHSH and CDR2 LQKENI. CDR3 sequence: CASSPLAGGSETQYF. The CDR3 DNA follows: TGTGCCAGCTCACCCTTAGCGGGAGGATCAGAGACCCAGTACTTC.

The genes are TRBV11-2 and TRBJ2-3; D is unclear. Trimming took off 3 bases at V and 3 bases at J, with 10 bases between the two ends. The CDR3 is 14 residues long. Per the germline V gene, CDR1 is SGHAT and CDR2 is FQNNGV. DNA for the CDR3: TGTGCCAGCAGCTTGGGCAGTAGAACAGATACGCAGTATTTT. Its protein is CASSLGSRTDTQYF.

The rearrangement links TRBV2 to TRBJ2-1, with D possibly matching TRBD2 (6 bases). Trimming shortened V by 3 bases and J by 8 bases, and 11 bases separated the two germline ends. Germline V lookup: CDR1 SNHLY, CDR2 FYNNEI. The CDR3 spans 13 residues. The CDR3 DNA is TGTGCCAGCAGTGATTGGAGGGGCGATGAGCAGTTCTTC. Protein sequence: CASSDWRGDEQFF.

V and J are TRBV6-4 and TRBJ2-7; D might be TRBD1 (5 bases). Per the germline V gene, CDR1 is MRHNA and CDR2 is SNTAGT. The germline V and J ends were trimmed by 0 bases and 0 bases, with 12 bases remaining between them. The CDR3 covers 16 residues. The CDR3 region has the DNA TGTGCCAGCAGTGACTCGGGGCAGGAGAGCTCCTACGAGCAGTACGTC. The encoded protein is CASSDSGQESSYEQYV.

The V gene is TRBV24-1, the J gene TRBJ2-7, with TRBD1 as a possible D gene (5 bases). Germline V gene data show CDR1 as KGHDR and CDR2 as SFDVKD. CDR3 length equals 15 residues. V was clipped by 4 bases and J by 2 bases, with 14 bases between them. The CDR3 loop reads CATSDSQDSAYEQYF. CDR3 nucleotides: TGTGCCACCAGTGACTCACAGGATTCGGCCTACGAGCAGTACTTC.

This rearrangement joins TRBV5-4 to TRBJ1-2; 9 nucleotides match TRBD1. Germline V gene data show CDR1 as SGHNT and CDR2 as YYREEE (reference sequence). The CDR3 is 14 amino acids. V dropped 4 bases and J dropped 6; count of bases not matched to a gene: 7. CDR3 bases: TGTGCCAGCAGCCTCGACAGGGGGACGAATGGCTACACCTTC. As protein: CASSLDRGTNGYTF.

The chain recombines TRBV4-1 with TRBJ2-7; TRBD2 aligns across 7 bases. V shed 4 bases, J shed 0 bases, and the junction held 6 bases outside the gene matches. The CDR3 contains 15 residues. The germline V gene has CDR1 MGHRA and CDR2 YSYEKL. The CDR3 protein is CASSRLAFGSYEQYV. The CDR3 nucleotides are TGCGCCAGCAGCCGACTAGCCTTTGGCTCCTACGAGCAGTACGTC.

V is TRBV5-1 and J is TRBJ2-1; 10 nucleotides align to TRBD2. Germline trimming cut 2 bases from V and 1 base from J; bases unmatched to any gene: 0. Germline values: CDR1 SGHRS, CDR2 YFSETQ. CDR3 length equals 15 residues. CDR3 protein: CASSFSGGSYNEQFF. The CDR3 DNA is TGCGCCAGCAGCTTTAGCGGGGGGTCCTACAATGAGCAGTTCTTC.

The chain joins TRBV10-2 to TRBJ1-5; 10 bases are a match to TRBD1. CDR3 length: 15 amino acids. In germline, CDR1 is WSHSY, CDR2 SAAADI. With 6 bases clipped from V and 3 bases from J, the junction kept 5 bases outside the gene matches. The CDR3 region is CASSPTGGYNQPQHF. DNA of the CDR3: TGCGCCAGCAGCCCGACAGGGGGCTACAATCAGCCCCAGCATTTT.